A selection of T cell receptor beta chains follows, all from one sample in a study of blood T cell repertoires in COVID-19. Assay: immunoSEQ multiplex PCR; the TCRdb copy retains only in-frame clones and omits some. The sample has 80,000 or so clones, roughly 91% seen once. Sample: peripheral blood. These receptors were collected from a woman in her forties or fifties in a cohort sampled during active COVID-19. Both conserved end residues are part of each CDR3. A D gene is named only where the DNA matches it firmly. Clone size is given for some rows only: seen once, a few or many times, or a class if the clone is expanded.

CDR3 length	J gene	V gene	D gene	clone size	CDR3 protein	CDR3 DNA
19	TRBJ2-5	TRBV6-2/TRBV6-3	TRBD2	.	CASSYSIYVASGSGETQYF	TGTGCCAGCAGTTACTCGATCTACGTGGCTAGCGGGAGCGGGGAGACCCAGTACTTC
16	TRBJ2-3	TRBV3-1/TRBV3-2	TRBD2	once	CASSQTSGPSTDTQYF	TGTGCCAGCAGCCAGACTAGCGGACCCTCCACAGATACGCAGTATTTT
18	TRBJ1-6	TRBV4-2	.	.	CASSLRRPRHEQNSPLHF	TGTGCCAGCAGCCTCCGACGACCGAGACACGAGCAGAATTCACCCCTCCACTTT
13	TRBJ1-5	TRBV7-2	.	.	CASSSGSDQPQHF	TGTGCCAGCAGCTCCGGGTCTGATCAGCCCCAGCATTTT
19	TRBJ2-1	TRBV28	TRBD2	.	CASSFSLAGGHSSYNEQFF	TGTGCCAGCAGTTTCTCACTAGCGGGAGGACATAGCTCCTACAATGAGCAGTTCTTC
16	TRBJ1-1	TRBV5-4	.	.	CASSLESWRESTEAFF	TGTGCCAGCAGCTTGGAAAGTTGGCGGGAGAGCACTGAAGCTTTCTTT
17	TRBJ1-5	TRBV19	TRBD1	.	CASSPLRDRVSNQPQHF	TGTGCCAGTAGTCCGCTCCGGGACAGGGTCTCTAATCAGCCCCAGCATTTT
13	TRBJ2-2	TRBV5-1	TRBD1	.	CASGQGNTGELFF	TGCGCCAGCGGACAGGGTAACACCGGGGAGCTGTTTTTT
16	TRBJ2-7	TRBV3-1/TRBV3-2	TRBD2	once	CASSVDSGGLSYEQYF	TGTGCCAGCAGCGTTGATAGCGGGGGGCTCTCCTACGAGCAGTACTTC
13	TRBJ2-7	TRBV25-1	.	.	CASSTRFDYEQYF	TGTGCCAGCAGCACTAGGTTTGACTACGAGCAGTACTTC
15	TRBJ2-5	TRBV10-3	.	.	CAISGGLGGQETQYF	TGTGCCATCAGTGGTGGGTTGGGGGGCCAAGAGACCCAGTACTTC
13	TRBJ1-2	TRBV12-3/TRBV12-4	TRBD1	.	CASSQGANTGYTF	TGTGCCAGCAGCCAGGGGGCTAATACTGGCTACACCTTC
15	TRBJ2-2	TRBV6-5	.	once	CASSPERGTTGELFF	TGTGCCAGCAGCCCAGAGAGGGGGACCACCGGGGAGCTGTTTTTT
16	TRBJ1-3	TRBV9	.	.	CASSVDPRFSGNTIYF	TGTGCCAGCAGCGTAGACCCGAGGTTCTCTGGAAACACCATATATTTT
15	TRBJ2-5	TRBV5-8	.	.	CASSLSTSPWETQYF	TGTGCCAGCAGCTTGTCGACTTCTCCCTGGGAGACCCAGTACTTC
13	TRBJ2-5	TRBV12-3/TRBV12-4	.	once	CASSFARSETQYF	TGTGCCAGCAGTTTTGCTAGATCAGAGACCCAGTACTTC
13	TRBJ1-2	TRBV5-1	.	few	CASSETRDKGYTF	TGCGCCAGCAGCGAAACCCGGGACAAGGGCTACACCTTC
20	TRBJ1-6	TRBV10-3	TRBD1	.	CAISTHSGTGSSGYNSPLHF	TGTGCCATCAGTACACACTCCGGGACAGGGAGTAGTGGGTATAATTCACCCCTCCACTTT
15	TRBJ1-3	TRBV19	.	.	CATTRTGTPGNTIYF	TGTGCCACCACCAGAACCGGGACACCAGGAAACACCATATATTTT
14	TRBJ1-5	TRBV20-1	.	.	CSASVGLRDQPQHF	TGCAGTGCTAGTGTGGGTCTCCGGGATCAGCCCCAGCATTTT
14	TRBJ2-1	TRBV19	TRBD2	once	CASNGGLAFNEQFF	TGTGCCAGTAACGGGGGACTAGCGTTCAATGAGCAGTTCTTC
13	TRBJ1-5	TRBV10-3	.	.	CASRHRNSQPQHF	TGTGCCTCCCGACACAGGAATAGTCAGCCCCAGCATTTT
14	TRBJ2-1	TRBV5-1	.	.	CASSLQSGLNEQFF	TGCGCCAGCAGCTTGCAATCTGGGCTTAATGAGCAGTTCTTC
13	TRBJ1-2	TRBV19	TRBD1	.	CASIGQGNYGYTF	TGTGCCAGTATAGGACAGGGCAACTATGGCTACACCTTC
14	TRBJ1-6	TRBV6-5	TRBD1	.	CASTRGQSNSPLHF	TGTGCCAGCACTCGGGGACAGTCCAATTCACCCCTCCACTTT
14	TRBJ2-1	TRBV5-6	.	.	CASSPRPRFREQFF	TGTGCCAGCAGCCCCAGGCCCCGCTTTAGGGAGCAGTTCTTC
17	TRBJ2-1	TRBV5-1	.	.	CASSASSGSSSYNEQFF	TGCGCCAGCTCGGCCAGTAGCGGTTCAAGCTCCTACAATGAGCAGTTCTTC
14	TRBJ1-4	TRBV5-1	.	.	CASSLVQGSEKLFF	TGCGCCAGCAGCTTGGTCCAGGGGAGTGAAAAACTGTTTTTT
15	TRBJ1-5	TRBV18	.	.	CASSPRAYSNQPQHF	TGTGCCAGCTCACCGAGGGCTTATAGCAATCAGCCCCAGCATTTT
19	TRBJ1-4	TRBV3-1/TRBV3-2	.	.	CASSQDLGQLLATNEKLFF	TGTGCCAGCAGCCAAGATCTAGGACAGCTACTTGCAACTAATGAAAAACTGTTTTTT
15	TRBJ1-5	TRBV28	TRBD1	few	CASTQGGYGNQPQHF	TGTGCCAGCACCCAGGGGGGTTATGGCAATCAGCCCCAGCATTTT
17	TRBJ2-5	TRBV10-2	TRBD1	.	CASSFTPGTGNQETQYF	TGCGCCAGCAGTTTTACTCCCGGGACAGGGAATCAAGAGACCCAGTACTTC
17	TRBJ2-6	TRBV7-9	TRBD2	.	CASSDPGLGSGANVLTF	TGTGCCAGCAGCGACCCGGGACTAGGATCCGGGGCCAACGTCCTGACTTTC